The 22 T cell receptor beta chains reported below all come from one sample, sequenced in a study of cytomegalovirus exposure and HLA in healthy donors. PCR was performed using 60 Vbeta and 13 Jbeta primers. Only in-frame clones appear in the TCRdb table, and some are missing; sequencing was by immunoSEQ multiplex PCR. The listing contains approximately 100,000 clones. What was sequenced was PBMCs. These receptors originate from a man over 45 in good health and CMV-seronegative.

The chain joins TRBV7-3 to TRBJ2-5; D uncertain. Per germline, CDR1 SGHTA and CDR2 FQGTGA. V lost 5 bases, J lost 5 bases, and 15 bases lay in between. The CDR3 totals 14 residues. The CDR3 nucleotides are TGTGCCAGCAGCCTCAGAGGAGCTGGGGAGACCCAGTACTTC. It is translated as CASSLRGAGETQYF.

The gene calls are TRBV9 and TRBJ2-7, with TRBD2 as a possible D gene (5 bases). This CDR3 has 13 amino acids. V was pared by 5 bases and J by 6 bases, with 15 bases between. CDR1 and CDR2 from the germline V gene are SGDLS and YYNGEE. In DNA form, the CDR3 reads TGTGCCAGCAGTTCCGGGGATGGTGCCGAGCAGTACTTC. Translated: CASSSGDGAEQYF.

The chain is built from TRBV19 and TRBJ2-1, with a tentative D call TRBD1 (8 bases). Germline V gene lookup returns CDR1 LNHDA and CDR2 SQIVND (reference sequence). Trimming removed 6 bases from V and 3 bases from J, with 18 bases in between. The CDR3 extends over 16 amino acids. The CDR3 loop is CASSWGGTGLYNEQFF. CDR3 sequence (DNA): TGTGCCAGTAGCTGGGGGGGGACAGGACTCTACAATGAGCAGTTCTTC.

The V gene is TRBV5-1, the J gene TRBJ1-2; weak D call: TRBD1 (6 bases). This CDR3 contains 12 residues. The germline CDR1 and CDR2 sequences are SGHRS and YFSETQ. Trimming took 3 bases from V and 7 from J, leaving 10 bases between them. The CDR3: CASSSQGGGYTF. The CDR3 DNA follows: TGCGCCAGCAGCTCCCAAGGGGGTGGCTACACCTTC.

This rearrangement joins TRBV6-1 to TRBJ1-3; 9 bases line up with TRBD1. CDR3 size: 20 residues. V lost 1 base and J lost 2; bases outside the gene matches: 15. Germline CDR1 reads MNHNS; CDR2 reads SASEGT. The CDR3 DNA reads TGTGCCAGCAGTGAAGTTGGGACAGGGATATCGTGGATGGCTGGAAACACCATATATTTT. Amino acid sequence: CASSEVGTGISWMAGNTIYF.

The V and J genes are TRBV27 and TRBJ1-2; the match to TRBD1 covers 7 bases. Germline V gene sequence: CDR1 MNHEY, CDR2 SMNVEV (reference sequence). V lost 2 bases and J lost 4; bases outside the gene matches: 7. The CDR3 covers 15 residues. CDR3 sequence (DNA): TGTGCCAGCAGTTTAAGTCAGGGGGGCGGCTATGGCTACACCTTC. It encodes CASSLSQGGGYGYTF.

The V and J genes are TRBV6-5 and TRBJ1-3, with a tentative D call TRBD1 (5 bases). The ends were cut back, 2 bases at V and 1 base at J, with 9 bases in the middle. The CDR3 sequence is 15 residues long. The germline V gene encodes CDR1 MNHEY and CDR2 SVGAGI. The CDR3 sequence: CASSYGQGSGNTIYF. CDR3 nucleotides: TGTGCCAGCAGTTACGGCCAGGGTTCTGGAAACACCATATATTTT.

The gene calls are TRBV5-1 and TRBJ2-7, with 7 bases identical to TRBD2. Germline V gene data show CDR1 as SGHRS and CDR2 as YFSETQ. CDR3 length equals 15 residues. V was pared by 4 bases and J by 1 base, with 8 bases of the junction left unmatched. The CDR3 sequence is CASSPRASGSYEQYF. The CDR3 DNA reads as TGCGCCAGCAGCCCTCGGGCTAGCGGTTCCTACGAGCAGTACTTC.

The rearrangement uses TRBV6-1 and TRBJ1-2; 9 nucleotides match TRBD1. V lost 8 bases, J lost 8 bases, and 12 bases stayed unmatched. Germline values: CDR1 MNHNS, CDR2 SASEGT. This CDR3 contains 14 residues. CDR3 region: CASRDRDREKGYTF. The CDR3 DNA reads TGTGCCAGCCGCGATAGGGACAGGGAGAAGGGCTACACCTTC.

This chain joins TRBV5-4 and TRBJ2-7, with TRBD1 identical over 7 bases. This CDR3 is built from 15 residues. Germline CDR1 is SGHNT and CDR2 is YYREEE (reference sequence). V was pared by 3 bases and J by 4 bases, with 10 bases of the junction left unmatched. DNA of the CDR3: TGTGCCAGCAGCTCGGACAGGCAGAGAGCTTACGAGCAGTACTTC. Residues: CASSSDRQRAYEQYF.

The chain has TRBV19 and TRBJ1-2, with D unclear. Trimming shortened V by 5 bases and J by 7 bases, and 11 bases separated the two germline ends. This CDR3 spans 12 amino acids. CDR1 is LNHDA and CDR2 is SQIVND in the germline V gene (reference sequence). CDR3 coding DNA: TGTGCCAGTAGTGGTGTTCCGGTTGGCTACACCTTC. Amino acid sequence: CASSGVPVGYTF.

The gene calls are TRBV6-1 and TRBJ2-1; TRBD2 agrees at 10 bases. CDR1 is MNHNS, CDR2 SASEGT, per germline. V lost 4 bases to trimming and J lost 6 bases; unmatched junction nucleotides: 6. CDR3 length: 15 amino acids. This chain's CDR3 is CASSVVGLAANEQFF. The CDR3 nucleotides read TGTGCCAGCAGTGTAGTTGGACTAGCGGCCAATGAGCAGTTCTTC.

The chain recombines TRBV5-1 with TRBJ1-4, with 9 bases aligning to TRBD1. The CDR3 length is 16 residues. The germline CDR1 and CDR2 sequences are SGHRS and YFSETQ. Losses at the gene ends were 0 bases for V and 8 bases for J; bases not matched to a gene: 8. CDR3 DNA: TGCGCCAGCAGCTTGGCCGGGGGGACAGGGAACGAAAAACTGTTTTTT. Protein sequence: CASSLAGGTGNEKLFF.

The J gene is TRBJ1-2, the V gene TRBV4-3; the match to TRBD1 covers 7 bases. The CDR3 runs to 15 residues. CDR1 is LGHNA, CDR2 YSLEER, per germline. V lost 1 base, J lost 5 bases, and 7 bases stayed unmatched. Here the CDR3 reads CASSQAGTAFYGYTF. In nucleotides, the CDR3 is TGCGCCAGCAGCCAAGCGGGGACAGCGTTTTATGGCTACACCTTC.

The J gene is TRBJ1-2, the V gene TRBV4-3; 10 nucleotides align to TRBD1. Germline CDR1 is LGHNA and CDR2 is YSLEER. The CDR3 sequence is 17 residues long. V was pared by 2 bases and J by 6 bases, with 12 bases of the junction left unmatched. The CDR3 nucleotides read TGCGCCAGCAGCCAAATTTTCACGGACAGGGGGAGGGATGGCTACACCTTC. The encoded protein is CASSQIFTDRGRDGYTF.

The genes are TRBV5-1 and TRBJ2-7; tentatively, D is TRBD2 (6 bases). V lost 0 bases, J lost 0 bases, and 10 bases lay in between. The CDR3 covers 15 residues. CDR1 SGHRS and CDR2 YFSETQ come from the germline V gene. The CDR3 loop is CASSLAGVSSYEQYF. CDR3 DNA: TGCGCCAGCAGCTTGGCGGGGGTGAGCTCCTACGAGCAGTACTTC. Supplemented by reference TRBV5-1 and TRBJ2-7, the full variable domain reads KAGVTQTPRYLIKTRGQQVTLSCSPISGHRSVSWYQQTPGQGLQFLFEYFSETQRNKGNFPGRFSGRQFSNSRSEMNVSTLELGDSALYLCASSLAGVSSYEQYFGPGTRLTVT.

The V call is TRBV15, the J call TRBJ1-1; the match to TRBD1 covers 8 bases. Germline lookup yields CDR1 LNHNV and CDR2 YYDKDF (reference sequence). CDR3 length: 15 residues. J was trimmed by 5 bases and V by 1 base; bases with no gene match: 6. This CDR3 is CATSRGDRGPTEAFF. CDR3 bases: TGTGCCACCAGCAGAGGCGACAGGGGCCCAACTGAAGCTTTCTTT. Combining the CDR3 with reference TRBV15 and TRBJ1-1 gives the whole variable domain DAMVIQNPRYQVTQFGKPVTLSCSQTLNHNVMYWYQQKSSQAPKLLFHYYDKDFNNEADTPDNFQSRRPNTSFCFLDIRSPGLGDTAMYLCATSRGDRGPTEAFFGQGTRLTVV.

This chain connects TRBV4-3 to TRBJ1-1, with 12 nucleotides matching TRBD1. Unmatched junction bases numbered 12, after V lost 1 base and J lost 3 bases. The germline V gene encodes CDR1 LGHNA and CDR2 YSLEER. CDR3 length equals 19 residues. The CDR3 DNA sequence: TGCGCCAGCAGCCAAGGTCTCGGGACAGGGGGCGATGAGGACACTGAAGCTTTCTTT. It is translated as CASSQGLGTGGDEDTEAFF.

The chain is built from TRBV4-2 and TRBJ1-2; 9 nucleotides agree with TRBD1. In germline, CDR1 is LGHNA, CDR2 YNFKEQ. This CDR3 is built from 15 residues. The junction had 6 bases not matched to a gene; V was cut back by 4 bases and J by 3 bases. CDR3 residues: CASSLPGQGDYGYTF. In DNA, the CDR3 is TGTGCCAGCAGCCTTCCGGGACAGGGAGACTATGGCTACACCTTC.

The J gene is TRBJ2-2, the V gene TRBV5-1; 9 bases are shared with TRBD1. The CDR3 has 16 residues. CDR1 is SGHRS, CDR2 YFSETQ, per germline. The V gene end was trimmed by 5 bases and the J gene end by 3 bases; junction bases not matched to a gene: 8. This chain's CDR3 is CASSRGTGQYTGELFF. In DNA, the CDR3 is TGCGCCAGCAGTCGGGGGACAGGGCAGTACACCGGGGAGCTGTTTTTT. The full variable domain, in which reference TRBV5-1 and TRBJ2-2 provide the parts outside the CDR3, is KAGVTQTPRYLIKTRGQQVTLSCSPISGHRSVSWYQQTPGQGLQFLFEYFSETQRNKGNFPGRFSGRQFSNSRSEMNVSTLELGDSALYLCASSRGTGQYTGELFFGEGSRLTVL.

This chain uses TRBV2 with TRBJ1-2; D not certain. V dropped 7 bases and J dropped 8 bases, with 17 bases sitting between them. The germline CDR1 and CDR2 sequences are SNHLY and FYNNEI. The CDR3 extends over 13 amino acids. The CDR3 DNA follows: TGTGCCAGCACTTCTGAGGGAAGTGGAGGCTACACCTTC. Protein: CASTSEGSGGYTF.

The chain links TRBV14 to TRBJ1-2; D is unresolved. V was clipped by 4 bases and J by 3 bases, with 6 bases between them. Germline CDR1 is SGHDN and CDR2 is FVKESK. The CDR3 extends over 12 amino acids. Written as DNA, the CDR3 is TGTGCCAGCAGCCGAACAGACTATGGCTACACCTTC. The encoded protein is CASSRTDYGYTF.